Listed here is a single T cell receptor beta chain. Its antigen is currently unknown. PCR used 60 Vbeta primers and 13 Jbeta primers. Produced via immunoSEQ multiplex PCR; TCRdb's table is partial and in-frame only. The sample carries about 220,000 clones, around four fifths recorded once. CDR3 length equals 16 residues. CDR1 and CDR2 from the germline V gene are MGHRA and YSYEKL. This entry is derived from a study of cytomegalovirus exposure and HLA in healthy donors. Study outcomes and limitations: In a later analysis, specific HLA alleles were associated with about 18,000 TCR beta sequences at a 0.05 false discovery rate. A later analysis found that most CMV-associated TCR beta chains appeared HLA-restricted. TCR beta V- and J-gene trimming was later associated with a missense DCLRE1C variant. Reportedly, diagnosis of cytomegalovirus status by the classifier showed high specificity and sensitivity.

Sequenced: PBMCs. J is TRBJ2-5 and V is TRBV4-1; 11 bases are shared with TRBD2. The J call may not be correct, given that the DNA end is closer to TRBJ2-7. The TCR was taken from a boy between 2 and 10 years old in good health and CMV-seronegative. CDR3 in DNA: TGCGCCAGCAGCCAAGGCGCTAGCGGGAGGTTCTACGAGCAGTACTTC. It yields the protein CASSQGASGRFYEQYF.